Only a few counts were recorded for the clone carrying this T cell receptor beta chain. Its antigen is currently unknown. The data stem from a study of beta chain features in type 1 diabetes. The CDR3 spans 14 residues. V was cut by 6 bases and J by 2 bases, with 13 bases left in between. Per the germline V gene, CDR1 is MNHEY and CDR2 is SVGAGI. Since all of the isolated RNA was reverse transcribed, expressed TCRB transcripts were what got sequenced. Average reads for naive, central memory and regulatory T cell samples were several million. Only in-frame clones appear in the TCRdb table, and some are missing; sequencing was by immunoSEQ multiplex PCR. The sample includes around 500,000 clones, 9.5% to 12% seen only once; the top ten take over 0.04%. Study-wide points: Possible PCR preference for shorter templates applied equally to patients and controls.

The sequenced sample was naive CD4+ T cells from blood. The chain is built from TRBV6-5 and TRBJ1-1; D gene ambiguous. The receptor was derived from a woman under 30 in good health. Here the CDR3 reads CASRIASGNTEAFF. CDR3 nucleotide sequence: TGTGCCAGCAGGATCGCCTCAGGTAACACTGAAGCTTTCTTT.